The rows below give T cell receptor beta chains drawn from one sample of a study of blood T cell repertoires in COVID-19. The repertoire was sequenced with immunoSEQ multiplex PCR; TCRdb's copy has only in-frame clones and lacks some. The table includes approximately 200,000 clones, roughly 88% detected once. The sample consisted of PBMCs or T cells enriched from blood (not recorded which). The source of these receptors is a woman aged 25 to 39 who had recovered from COVID-19. Both conserved end residues are part of each CDR3. The D gene is left open where the match is weak.

V	D	J	CDR3	DNA
TRBV5-1	TRBD1	TRBJ2-7	CASSLEGQGPSGWQYF	TGCGCCAGCAGCTTGGAGGGACAGGGGCCGTCTGGGTGGCAGTACTTC
TRBV28	-	TRBJ2-2	CASSFHNGRGTGELFF	TGTGCCAGCAGTTTCCATAACGGGAGAGGTACCGGGGAGCTGTTTTTT
TRBV30	-	TRBJ2-2	CAYGGETGELFF	TGTGCTTACGGCGGGGAAACCGGGGAGCTGTTTTTT
TRBV28	TRBD2	TRBJ2-1	CASSLSGLAGREGNEQFF	TGTGCCAGCAGTTTAAGCGGACTAGCGGGACGAGAAGGCAATGAGCAGTTCTTC
TRBV27	-	TRBJ2-5	CASSSLGAQETQYF	TGTGCCAGCAGTTCCCTGGGCGCCCAAGAGACCCAGTACTTC
TRBV9	-	TRBJ1-1	CASSVVAGVDEAFF	TGTGCCAGCAGCGTAGTGGCAGGGGTGGATGAAGCTTTCTTT
TRBV7-8	-	TRBJ2-5	CASSLAQTQETQYF	TGTGCCAGCAGCTTAGCGCAGACTCAAGAGACCCAGTACTTC
TRBV27	-	TRBJ1-5	CASSVAGYSNQPQHF	TGTGCCAGCAGTGTGGCGGGGTACAGCAATCAGCCCCAGCATTTT
TRBV18	-	TRBJ2-7	CASSPGGDSSYEQYF	TGTGCCAGCTCTCCGGGAGGGGACAGCTCCTACGAGCAGTACTTC
TRBV28	TRBD2	TRBJ2-2	CASSSGTRDTGELFF	TGTGCCAGCAGCTCCGGGACTAGAGACACCGGGGAGCTGTTTTTT
TRBV29-1	-	TRBJ1-2	CSVVQDHYGYTF	TGCAGCGTTGTACAGGACCATTATGGCTACACCTTC
TRBV10-2	-	TRBJ2-7	CASNKPGTGEQYF	TGCGCCAGCAATAAGCCGGGGACTGGAGAGCAGTACTTC
TRBV21-1	-	TRBJ2-7	CASSKELGAEFSYEQYF	TGTGCCAGCAGCAAAGAGTTAGGGGCAGAGTTCTCCTACGAGCAGTACTTC
TRBV5-1	-	TRBJ2-1	CASSLVTGKGNEQFF	TGCGCCAGCAGCTTGGTTACAGGCAAAGGGAATGAGCAGTTCTTC
TRBV21-1	-	TRBJ2-7	CASSKDLHRASSYEQYF	TGTGCCAGCAGCAAAGACCTGCACAGGGCGAGCTCCTACGAGCAGTACTTC
TRBV18	TRBD2	TRBJ2-1	CASSPLGTSGTSSYNEQFF	TGTGCCAGCTCACCTTTAGGGACTAGCGGGACGAGCTCCTACAATGAGCAGTTCTTC
TRBV21-1	-	TRBJ2-6	CASSLDSPEDSSGANVLTF	TGTGCCAGCAGCCTGGACAGCCCCGAGGATTCCTCTGGGGCCAACGTCCTGACTTTC
TRBV19	TRBD2	TRBJ2-7	CASSIPGTSYGYEQYF	TGTGCCAGTAGTATCCCCGGGACTAGTTATGGCTACGAGCAGTACTTC
TRBV10-3	TRBD2	TRBJ2-7	CAISTSGSSYEQYF	TGTGCCATCAGTACTAGCGGGAGCTCCTACGAGCAGTACTTC
TRBV27	TRBD1	TRBJ1-6	CASSWGQGRSPLHF	TGTGCCAGCAGTTGGGGACAGGGGCGTTCACCCCTCCACTTT
TRBV28	-	TRBJ1-1	CASSSISFQGNTEAFF	TGTGCCAGCAGTTCCATCTCCTTCCAGGGGAACACTGAAGCTTTCTTT
TRBV19	-	TRBJ1-5	CASSAGSNQPQHF	TGTGCCAGTAGTGCCGGGTCCAATCAGCCCCAGCATTTT